Presented here are 21 T cell receptor beta chains from one specimen sequenced in a study of cytomegalovirus exposure and HLA in healthy donors. Measured with immunoSEQ multiplex PCR; TCRdb has only the in-frame clones, and not every one. The table has approximately 73,000 clones, approximately 95% seen once; the top ten hold approximately 3.3%. What was sequenced was PBMCs. Every receptor here comes from a man younger than 30 in good health and CMV-seronegative.

The chain links TRBV7-3 to TRBJ2-7, with unresolved D. V lost 1 base, J lost 6 bases, and 10 bases lay in between. CDR3 length equals 13 residues. Germline CDR1 is SGHTA and CDR2 is FQGTGA. CDR3 in DNA: TGTGCCAGCAGCTTAAGGTCTGCGGCCGAGCAGTACTTC. Protein: CASSLRSAAEQYF.

The chain is built from TRBV7-9 and TRBJ2-1, with TRBD2 matching over 9 bases. The CDR3 extends over 16 amino acids. V shed 1 base, J shed 0 bases, and the junction held 1 base outside the gene matches. Germline CDR1 and CDR2: SEHNR and FQNEAQ (reference sequence). CDR3 in amino acids: CASSLVLAGSYNEQFF. The DNA of the CDR3 is TGTGCCAGCAGCTTAGTACTAGCGGGCTCCTACAATGAGCAGTTCTTC.

J is TRBJ1-2 and V is TRBV7-9; tentatively, D is TRBD1 (5 bases). The CDR3 runs 16 residues. Germline V gene lookup returns CDR1 SEHNR and CDR2 FQNEAQ (reference sequence). V shed 4 bases and J shed 6 bases, with 21 bases lying between them. The CDR3 DNA is TGTGCCAGCAGCTACATACCCTCAGGGTTAATCGATGGCTACACCTTC. This encodes CASSYIPSGLIDGYTF.

The V call is TRBV6-6, the J call TRBJ1-1; D uncertain. Trimming shortened V by 6 bases and J by 8 bases, and 13 bases separated the two germline ends. The germline V gene encodes CDR1 MNHNY and CDR2 SVGAGI (reference sequence). This CDR3 comprises 12 residues. The CDR3 coding sequence is TGTGCCAGCAGCCCGGGAGCCGCAGAAGCTTTCTTT. It is translated as CASSPGAAEAFF.

The J gene is TRBJ1-2, the V gene TRBV6-6; possibly TRBD1 for D (5 bases). The germline gives CDR1 MNHNY, CDR2 SVGAGI (reference sequence). V gave up 3 bases and J gave up 12 bases, with 14 bases separating them. The CDR3 has 12 amino acids. The CDR3 region is CASSYAGPHNTF. CDR3 nucleotide sequence: TGTGCCAGCAGTTATGCGGGGCCACATAACACCTTC.

V gene TRBV4-1 combines with J gene TRBJ2-1, with D possibly TRBD2 on 6 matching bases. Germline-derived CDR1 and CDR2 are MGHRA and YSYEKL. This CDR3 is built from 16 residues. V dropped 0 bases and J dropped 0 bases, with 9 bases sitting between them. CDR3 coding DNA: TGCGCCAGCAGCCAAGAGGGACTGAGCTCCTACAATGAGCAGTTCTTC. Translating it yields CASSQEGLSSYNEQFF.

The CDR3 reads CASSLRAYEQYF. The CDR3 bases are TGTGCCAGCAGCTTACGGGCCTACGAGCAGTACTTC. V gene TRBV7-9 combines with J gene TRBJ2-7; D gene uncertain. Trimming cost V 2 bases and J 2 bases, with 4 bases left between them. There are 12 residues in the CDR3. Germline loops: CDR1 SEHNR, CDR2 FQNEAQ (reference sequence). Supplemented by reference TRBV7-9 and TRBJ2-7, the full variable domain reads DTGVSQNPRHKITKRGQNVTFRCDPISEHNRLYWYRQTLGQGPEFLTYFQNEAQLEKSRLLSDRFSAERPKGSFSTLEIQRTEQGDSAMYLCASSLRAYEQYFGPGTRLTVT.

V and J are TRBV15 and TRBJ1-2; D gene unclear. In germline, CDR1 is LNHNV, CDR2 YYDKDF (reference sequence). V shed 5 bases and J shed 0 bases, with 7 bases lying between them. The CDR3 extends over 13 amino acids. The CDR3: CATSRSANYGYTF. The CDR3, as DNA: TGTGCCACCAGCCGGTCCGCTAACTATGGCTACACCTTC.

The chain couples TRBV27 to TRBJ2-7; D is uncertain. The CDR3 runs 12 residues. Germline values: CDR1 MNHEY, CDR2 SMNVEV (reference sequence). V was trimmed by 4 bases and J by 1 base, leaving 5 bases between them. Here the CDR3 DNA reads TGTGCCAGCAGTTCCCTTTCCTACGAGCAGTACTTC. Its translation: CASSSLSYEQYF.

The chain is built from TRBV28 and TRBJ1-3, with TRBD1 matching 8 bases. In germline, CDR1 is MDHEN, CDR2 SYDVKM. The CDR3 has 19 amino acids. V shed 7 bases, J shed 1 base, and the junction held 18 bases outside the gene matches. CDR3 amino acids: CASIADGLTGGDSGNTIYF. The CDR3 bases are TGTGCCAGCATCGCCGACGGGCTAACAGGGGGAGATTCTGGAAACACCATATATTTT.

This clone was seen only once. The CDR3 loop is CASSEVEDWNTEAFF. CDR3 sequence (DNA): TGTGCCAGCAGTGAAGTAGAGGACTGGAACACTGAAGCTTTCTTT. V is TRBV6-1 and J is TRBJ1-1, with D hard to call. CDR3 length: 15 residues. CDR1 is MNHNS and CDR2 is SASEGT in the germline V gene. V lost 1 base to trimming and J lost 1 base, with 10 bases between them.

The V call is TRBV25-1, the J call TRBJ1-1; 12 nucleotides agree with TRBD1. The CDR3 runs 16 residues. V gave up 4 bases and J gave up 2 bases; unmatched junction bases: 5. Per the germline V gene, CDR1 is MGHDK and CDR2 is SYGVNS. The CDR3 DNA sequence: TGTGCCAGCAGTGTGGGACAGGGGGCTTATAACACTGAAGCTTTCTTT. Translated, it gives CASSVGQGAYNTEAFF. The full variable domain, its missing parts supplied by reference TRBV25-1 and TRBJ1-1, is EADIYQTPRYLVIGTGKKITLECSQTMGHDKMYWYQQDPGMELHLIHYSYGVNSTEKGDLSSESTVSRIRTEHFPLTLESARPSHTSQYLCASSVGQGAYNTEAFFGQGTRLTVV.

The V and J genes are TRBV6-5 and TRBJ1-1, with 8 bases fitting TRBD1. The V segment lost 9 bases and the J segment 5 bases; nucleotides outside the gene matches: 5. This CDR3 is 12 amino acids long. Per the germline V gene, CDR1 is MNHEY and CDR2 is SVGAGI. Here the CDR3 reads CASKTGVTEAFF. The CDR3 DNA reads TGTGCCAGTAAGACAGGGGTAACTGAAGCTTTCTTT.

The genes are TRBV7-9 and TRBJ1-2; D remains unclear. Germline V gene data show CDR1 as SEHNR and CDR2 as FQNEAQ (reference sequence). Trimming pared 0 bases from V and 3 bases from J, leaving 8 bases between. This CDR3 has 14 amino acids. CDR3 loop: CASSLAWAYYGYTF. The CDR3, as DNA: TGTGCCAGCAGCTTAGCGTGGGCCTACTATGGCTACACCTTC. Full variable domain (rest looked up from reference TRBV7-9 and TRBJ1-2): DTGVSQNPRHKITKRGQNVTFRCDPISEHNRLYWYRQTLGQGPEFLTYFQNEAQLEKSRLLSDRFSAERPKGSFSTLEIQRTEQGDSAMYLCASSLAWAYYGYTFGSGTRLTVV.

V and J are TRBV7-9 and TRBJ2-7; 13 bases are a match to TRBD2. This CDR3 is built from 15 residues. Germline trimming cut 4 bases from V and 7 bases from J; bases unmatched to any gene: 7. Germline CDR1 reads SEHNR; CDR2 reads FQNEAQ (reference sequence). CDR3 DNA: TGTGCCAGCAGCTCACGACTAGCGGGGGGTGCGGAGCAGTACTTC. Protein sequence: CASSSRLAGGAEQYF.

This chain joins TRBV4-3 and TRBJ2-1, with TRBD2 identical over 9 bases. The CDR3 has 15 amino acids. Germline CDR1 reads LGHNA; CDR2 reads YSLEER. Losses at the gene ends were 1 base for V and 5 bases for J; bases not matched to a gene: 3. The CDR3 sequence is CASSQGASGDNEQFF. In nucleotides, the CDR3 is TGCGCCAGCAGCCAAGGGGCTAGCGGGGACAATGAGCAGTTCTTC.

The chain employs TRBV19 and TRBJ1-1; D remains ambiguous. V lost 6 bases and J 3 bases, leaving 8 bases between the germline ends. This CDR3 has 12 residues. Germline CDR1 and CDR2: LNHDA and SQIVND (reference sequence). CDR3 amino acids: CASSPGYTEAFF. The CDR3 DNA sequence: TGTGCCAGTAGCCCGGGGTACACTGAAGCTTTCTTT.

This clone was counted a few times. This sequence joins TRBV7-6 and TRBJ2-2; 11 bases align to TRBD1. The CDR3 runs to 17 residues. The ends lost 4 bases at V and 6 bases at J; junction bases unmatched: 10. Germline V CDR1 and CDR2: SGHVS, FNYEAQ. CDR3 DNA sequence: TGTGCCAGCAGCTCATACTCCGGGACAGGGGGTTCCGGGGAGCTGTTTTTT. This encodes CASSSYSGTGGSGELFF.

This sequence joins TRBV18 and TRBJ1-2, with a weak D call TRBD1 (5 bases). V was shortened by 3 bases and J by 3 bases, with 14 bases between the two germline ends. This CDR3 spans 15 amino acids. Germline assignment: CDR1 KGHSH and CDR2 LQKENI. The CDR3 protein is CASSPPLGVDYGYTF. CDR3 DNA: TGTGCCAGCTCACCTCCGTTAGGGGTCGACTATGGCTACACCTTC. The full variable domain, in which reference TRBV18 and TRBJ1-2 provide the parts outside the CDR3, is NAGVMQNPRHLVRRRGQEARLRCSPMKGHSHVYWYRQLPEEGLKFMVYLQKENIIDESGMPKERFSAEFPKEGPSILRIQQVVRGDSAAYFCASSPPLGVDYGYTFGSGTRLTVV.

The chain has TRBV27 and TRBJ2-2; tentative D call: TRBD1 (6 bases). The germline V gene has CDR1 MNHEY and CDR2 SMNVEV (reference sequence). V dropped 5 bases and J dropped 6 bases, with 22 bases sitting between them. The CDR3 totals 17 residues. The CDR3 coding sequence is TGTGCCAGCAGTCCAAGTCCGGGACATGAGGAAGCCGGGGAGCTGTTTTTT. Its protein product is CASSPSPGHEEAGELFF.

This clone appeared once. The chain joins TRBV11-2 to TRBJ2-7, with D perhaps matching TRBD1 (5 bases). Between the trimmed V and J ends, which lost 1 base and 1 base, there was a span of 11 bases. The length of the CDR3 is 15 residues. CDR1 and CDR2 from the germline V gene are SGHAT and FQNNGV. The CDR3 DNA reads as TGTGCCAGCAGCTTAGCCACAAGACAGTCCTACGAGCAGTACTTC. Translated: CASSLATRQSYEQYF.